What follows are 16 T cell receptor beta chains derived from one specimen sequenced in a study of blood T cell repertoires in COVID-19. Method: immunoSEQ multiplex PCR; TCRdb's copy keeps in-frame clones and lacks some. This sample has fewer than 300,000 clones, with 80% to 95% found just once. The material sequenced was peripheral blood. Receptor source: a woman under 40 with COVID-19, enrolled during active disease.

The chain recombines TRBV6-4 with TRBJ1-3; tentatively, D is TRBD1 (5 bases). The CDR3 spans 16 residues. Trimming removed 2 bases at V and 8 bases at J, with 19 bases between. Germline lookup yields CDR1 MRHNA and CDR2 SNTAGT. The DNA of the CDR3 is TGTGCCAGCAGTGACAATGGGGCGCATCAGTTCGACACCATATATTTT. Amino acids: CASSDNGAHQFDTIYF.

A few counts support this clone. The CDR3 bases are TGTGCCAGTAGTATTTTGAGCACAGGGCGGAATCAGCCCCAGCATTTT. Translated: CASSILSTGRNQPQHF. The chain is built from TRBV19 and TRBJ1-5; D may be TRBD1 (6 bases). This CDR3 is 16 amino acids long. In germline, CDR1 is LNHDA, CDR2 SQIVND (reference sequence). The V end lost 3 bases, the J end lost 4 bases, and 16 bases lay between the germline ends.

The chain employs TRBV30 and TRBJ1-2; 9 positions agree with TRBD1. The CDR3 runs 14 residues. V shed 5 bases, J shed 2 bases, and the junction held 6 bases outside the gene matches. In germline, CDR1 is GTSNPN, CDR2 SVGIG (reference sequence). The CDR3 DNA is TGTGCCTGGGTGAGGGACAGGGTGAACTATGGCTACACCTTC. This translates into CAWVRDRVNYGYTF.

V and J are TRBV19 and TRBJ1-1; weak D call: TRBD1 (6 bases). V lost 1 base to trimming and J lost 4 bases, with 13 bases between them. The CDR3 is 15 residues long. In germline, CDR1 is LNHDA, CDR2 SQIVND (reference sequence). The CDR3 nucleotides are TGTGCCAGTAGTATAGGTGGCAGGGGTGTCACTGAAGCTTTCTTT. It encodes CASSIGGRGVTEAFF.

There are a few counts of this clone. The chain recombines TRBV10-2 with TRBJ1-5; D remains unclear. In germline, CDR1 is WSHSY, CDR2 SAAADI. V was cut by 7 bases and J by 7 bases, with 14 bases left in between. The CDR3 is 13 residues long. CDR3 coding DNA: TGCGCCAGCACTCGGGTGATTAGCCAGCCCCAGCATTTT. Its translation is CASTRVISQPQHF.

The gene calls are TRBV5-4 and TRBJ2-3, with D perhaps matching TRBD2 (5 bases). V was trimmed by 0 bases and J by 5 bases, leaving 7 bases between them. This CDR3 is built from 13 residues. Germline CDR1 reads SGHNT; CDR2 reads YYREEE (reference sequence). The CDR3 DNA is TGTGCCAGCAGCTTGGTGGAGGTAGATACGCAGTATTTT. Amino acid sequence: CASSLVEVDTQYF.

The sample holds one count of this clone. The genes are TRBV6-5 and TRBJ2-3; 12 bases line up with TRBD2. V trimming: 6 bases; J trimming: 2 bases; junction bases outside the gene matches: 3. This CDR3 contains 15 residues. Germline-derived CDR1 and CDR2 are MNHEY and SVGAGI. The CDR3 DNA follows: TGTGCCAGCAGCCGGACTAGCGGGATCACAGATACGCAGTATTTT. Translation gives CASSRTSGITDTQYF.

Only a few counts were recorded for this clone. Other nucleotide sequences in the sample specify the same CDR3. CDR3 residues: CASSSTSYEQYF. CDR3 in DNA: TGTGCCAGCAGTTCGACTTCCTACGAGCAGTACTTC. This chain uses TRBV12-3 or TRBV12-4 with TRBJ2-7; D ambiguous. The length of the CDR3 is 12 residues. Between the trimmed V and J ends, which lost 4 bases and 1 base, there was a span of 5 bases.

V usage is TRBV29-1 and J usage is TRBJ1-2, with TRBD1 identical over 7 bases. With 6 bases clipped from V and 2 bases from J, the junction kept 6 bases outside the gene matches. Looked up from germline, CDR1 is SQVTM and CDR2 is ANQGSEA. The CDR3 covers 13 residues. CDR3 bases: TGCAGCGTGTGGACAGGCGGCAACTATGGCTACACCTTC. This sequence encodes CSVWTGGNYGYTF.

The gene calls are TRBV19 and TRBJ2-1, with TRBD2 matching over 7 bases. The CDR3 runs 14 residues. Germline assignment: CDR1 LNHDA and CDR2 SQIVND (reference sequence). Trimming at V came to 3 bases and at J to 9 bases, leaving 8 bases not matched to a gene. As DNA, the CDR3 is TGTGCCAGTAGTATCTTGGCGGGAGAGGGTGAGCAGTTCTTC. It specifies CASSILAGEGEQFF.

The rearrangement uses TRBV7-2 and TRBJ2-7; a weak D match, TRBD1 (6 bases). The CDR3 extends over 13 amino acids. The V gene lost 5 bases and the J gene lost 3 bases, with 11 bases spanning the gap. The germline V gene encodes CDR1 SGHTA and CDR2 FQGNSA. In DNA form, the CDR3 reads TGTGCCAGCAGCCCCGGGACATACTACGAGCAGTACTTC. This encodes CASSPGTYYEQYF. Together with reference TRBV7-2 and TRBJ2-7, the CDR3 gives the full variable domain: GAGVSQSPSNKVTEKGKDVELRCDPISGHTALYWYRQSLGQGLEFLIYFQGNSAPDKSGLPSDRFSAERTGGSVSTLTIQRTQQEDSAVYLCASSPGTYYEQYFGPGTRLTVT.

This sequence joins TRBV6-2 or TRBV6-3 and TRBJ2-5; 15 nucleotides align to TRBD2. This CDR3 comprises 14 residues. The V segment lost 2 bases and the J segment 11 bases; nucleotides outside the gene matches: 3. Per the germline V gene, CDR1 is MNHEY and CDR2 is SVGEGT. CDR3 protein: CASSYGTSGRLQYF. The CDR3 DNA sequence: TGTGCCAGCAGTTACGGGACTAGCGGGAGGCTTCAGTACTTC.

This chain joins TRBV28 and TRBJ2-1; 8 nucleotides match TRBD2. This CDR3 contains 14 residues. Trimming at V came to 7 bases and at J to 4 bases, leaving 6 bases not matched to a gene. Germline assignment: CDR1 MDHEN and CDR2 SYDVKM. The CDR3 nucleotides read TGTGCCAGCATCTTAGCGGGACCTTACAATGAGCAGTTCTTC. This sequence encodes CASILAGPYNEQFF.

The chain employs TRBV29-1 and TRBJ1-1, with D perhaps TRBD1 (5 bases). The germline V gene encodes CDR1 SQVTM and CDR2 ANQGSEA. This CDR3 has 13 residues. V was clipped by 3 bases and J by 1 base, with 9 bases between them. In DNA form, the CDR3 reads TGCAGCGTTGATGACAGAAAGAACACTGAAGCTTTCTTT. Its protein is CSVDDRKNTEAFF.

This chain links TRBV7-7 with TRBJ2-5, with D uncertain. V gave up 5 bases and J gave up 2 bases, with 9 bases separating them. The CDR3 has 13 amino acids. Germline CDR1 is SSHAT and CDR2 is FNYEAQ (reference sequence). Here the CDR3 DNA reads TGTGCCAGCAGCCACCCCGGTCAAGAGACCCAGTACTTC. Its protein is CASSHPGQETQYF.

The chain couples TRBV3-1 (or the pseudogene TRBV3-2) to TRBJ1-1, with 7 bases aligning to TRBD1. Germline-derived CDR1 and CDR2 are LGHDT and YNNKEL (reference sequence). The junction had 4 bases not matched to a gene; V was cut back by 3 bases and J by 0 bases. CDR3 length: 15 amino acids. The CDR3, as DNA: TGTGCCAGCAGCCACTTGGGACAGATGAACACTGAAGCTTTCTTT. It translates to CASSHLGQMNTEAFF.